This entry features one T cell receptor beta chain sequence. Sequenced by immunoSEQ multiplex PCR; TCRdb stores in-frame clones only, minus some. The data show hundreds of thousands of clones, with 87% seen just once and approximately 7.8% held by the top ten. This entry belongs to a study of blood T cell repertoires in COVID-19. Overall study context: Material from acute and convalescent COVID-19 was sourced from the United States, Italy and Spain.

The CDR3 totals 13 residues. From germline, CDR1 is MNHNS and CDR2 SASEGT. V shed 0 bases and J shed 8 bases, with 9 bases lying between them. The TCR was taken from a woman aged 50 to 60 who had recovered from COVID-19. Specimen: peripheral blood. V usage is TRBV6-1 and J usage is TRBJ2-3, with D perhaps matching TRBD2 (6 bases). The CDR3 sequence: CASSEARRGTQYF. The DNA of the CDR3 is TGTGCCAGCAGTGAAGCGCGGCGGGGTACGCAGTATTTT.